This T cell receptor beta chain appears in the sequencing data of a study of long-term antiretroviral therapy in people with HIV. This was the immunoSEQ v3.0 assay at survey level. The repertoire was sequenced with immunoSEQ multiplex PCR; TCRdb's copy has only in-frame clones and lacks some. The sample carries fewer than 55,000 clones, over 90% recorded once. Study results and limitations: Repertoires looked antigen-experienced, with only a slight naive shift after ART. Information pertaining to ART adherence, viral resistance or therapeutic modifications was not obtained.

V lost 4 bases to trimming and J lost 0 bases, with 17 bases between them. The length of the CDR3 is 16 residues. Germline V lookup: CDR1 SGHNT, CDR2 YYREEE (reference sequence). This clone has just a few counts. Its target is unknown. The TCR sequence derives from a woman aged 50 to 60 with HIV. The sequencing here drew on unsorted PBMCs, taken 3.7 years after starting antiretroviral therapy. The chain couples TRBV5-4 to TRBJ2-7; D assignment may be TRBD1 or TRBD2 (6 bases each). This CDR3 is CASSTGGGLVSYEQYF. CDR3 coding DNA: TGTGCCAGCAGCACCGGGGGCGGTCTAGTCTCCTACGAGCAGTACTTC.